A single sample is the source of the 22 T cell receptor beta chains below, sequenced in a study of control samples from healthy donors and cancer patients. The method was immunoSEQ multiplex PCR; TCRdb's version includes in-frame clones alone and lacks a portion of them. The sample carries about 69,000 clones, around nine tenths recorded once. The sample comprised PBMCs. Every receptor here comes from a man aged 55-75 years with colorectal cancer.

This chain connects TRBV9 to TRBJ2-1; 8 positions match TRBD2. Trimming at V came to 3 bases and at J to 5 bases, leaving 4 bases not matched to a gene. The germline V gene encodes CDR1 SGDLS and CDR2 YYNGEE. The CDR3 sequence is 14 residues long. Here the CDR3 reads CASSARGADNEQFF. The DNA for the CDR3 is TGTGCCAGCAGCGCGCGGGGGGCCGACAATGAGCAGTTCTTC.

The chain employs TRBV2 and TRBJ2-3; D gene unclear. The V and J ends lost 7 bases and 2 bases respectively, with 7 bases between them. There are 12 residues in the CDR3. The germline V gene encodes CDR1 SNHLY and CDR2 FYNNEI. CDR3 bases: TGTGCCAGCACACTATACACAGATACGCAGTATTTT. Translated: CASTLYTDTQYF.

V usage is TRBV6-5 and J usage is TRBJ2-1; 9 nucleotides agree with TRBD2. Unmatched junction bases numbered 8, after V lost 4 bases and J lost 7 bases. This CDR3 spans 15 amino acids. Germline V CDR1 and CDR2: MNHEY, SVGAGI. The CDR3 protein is CASSFSGGPVNEQFF. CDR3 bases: TGTGCCAGCAGTTTTAGCGGGGGCCCTGTAAATGAGCAGTTCTTC.

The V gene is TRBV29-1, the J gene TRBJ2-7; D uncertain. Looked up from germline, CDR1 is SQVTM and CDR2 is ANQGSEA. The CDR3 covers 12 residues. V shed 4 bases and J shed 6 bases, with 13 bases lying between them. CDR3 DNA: TGCAGCGTTGGGAGCAACGGAGCCGAGCAGTACTTC. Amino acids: CSVGSNGAEQYF.

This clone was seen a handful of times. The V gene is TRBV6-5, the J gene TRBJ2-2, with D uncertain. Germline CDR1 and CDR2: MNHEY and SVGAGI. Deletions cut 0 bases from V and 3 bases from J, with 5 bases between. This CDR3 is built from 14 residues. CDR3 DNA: TGTGCCAGCAGTTACTCGTGGTACACCGGGGAGCTGTTTTTT. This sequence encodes CASSYSWYTGELFF.

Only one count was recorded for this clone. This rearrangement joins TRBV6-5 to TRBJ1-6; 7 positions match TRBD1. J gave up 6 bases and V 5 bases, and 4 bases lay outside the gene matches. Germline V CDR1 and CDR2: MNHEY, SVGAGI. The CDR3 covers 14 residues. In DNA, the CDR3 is TGTGCCAGCAGTCGGGACAGACTTAATTCACCCCTCCACTTT. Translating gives CASSRDRLNSPLHF.

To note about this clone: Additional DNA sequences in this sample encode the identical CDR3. The CDR3 loop is CASSVTATNEKLFF. In nucleotides, the CDR3 is TGTGCCAGCAGCGTGACAGCAACTAATGAAAAACTGTTTTTT. The V and J genes are TRBV9 and TRBJ1-4; tentative D call: TRBD1 (5 bases). In germline, CDR1 is SGDLS, CDR2 YYNGEE. The CDR3 loop spans 14 amino acids. V lost 2 bases, J lost 0 bases, and 5 bases lay in between.

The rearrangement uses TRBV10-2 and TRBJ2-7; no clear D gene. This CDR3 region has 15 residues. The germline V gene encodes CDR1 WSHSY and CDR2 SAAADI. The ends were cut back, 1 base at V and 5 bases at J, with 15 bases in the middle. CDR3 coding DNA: TGCGCCAGCAGTGAGTGGTCAGTCGGGCGCGACGAGCAGTACTTC. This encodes CASSEWSVGRDEQYF.

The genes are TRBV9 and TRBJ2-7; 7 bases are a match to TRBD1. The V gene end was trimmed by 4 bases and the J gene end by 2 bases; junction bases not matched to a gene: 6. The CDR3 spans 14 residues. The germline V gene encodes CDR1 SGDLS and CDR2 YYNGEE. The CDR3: CASSNGQDPYEQYF. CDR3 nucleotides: TGTGCCAGCAGCAACGGACAGGACCCCTACGAGCAGTACTTC.

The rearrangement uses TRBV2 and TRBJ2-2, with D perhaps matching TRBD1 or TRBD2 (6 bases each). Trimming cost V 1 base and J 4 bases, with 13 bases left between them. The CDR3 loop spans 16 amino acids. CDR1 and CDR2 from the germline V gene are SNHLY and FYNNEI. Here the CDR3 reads CASSEGGAGRTGELFF. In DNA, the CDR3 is TGTGCCAGCAGTGAAGGGGGGGCAGGGCGCACCGGGGAGCTGTTTTTT.

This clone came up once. CDR3 nucleotide sequence: TGTGCCAGCAGGGAAGGAGGGGCCAGCTCCTACGAGCAGTACTTC. Translated, it gives CASREGGASSYEQYF. The V gene is TRBV7-6, the J gene TRBJ2-7; D perhaps matches TRBD2 (6 bases). CDR3 size: 15 residues. Germline V CDR1 and CDR2: SGHVS, FNYEAQ. V shed 6 bases and J shed 0 bases, with 15 bases lying between them.

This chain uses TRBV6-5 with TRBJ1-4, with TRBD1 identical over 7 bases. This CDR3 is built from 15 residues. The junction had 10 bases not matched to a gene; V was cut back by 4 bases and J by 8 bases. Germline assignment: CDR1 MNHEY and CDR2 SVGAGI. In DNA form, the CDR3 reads TGTGCCAGCAGTTCGAAGGGGGCGGTGGGAGAAAAACTGTTTTTT. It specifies CASSSKGAVGEKLFF.

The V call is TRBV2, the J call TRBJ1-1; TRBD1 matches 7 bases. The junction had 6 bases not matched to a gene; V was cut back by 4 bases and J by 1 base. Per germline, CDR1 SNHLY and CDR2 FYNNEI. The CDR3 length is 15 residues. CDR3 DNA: TGTGCCAGCAGTGCCCGACAGGGACCGAACACTGAAGCTTTCTTT. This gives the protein CASSARQGPNTEAFF.

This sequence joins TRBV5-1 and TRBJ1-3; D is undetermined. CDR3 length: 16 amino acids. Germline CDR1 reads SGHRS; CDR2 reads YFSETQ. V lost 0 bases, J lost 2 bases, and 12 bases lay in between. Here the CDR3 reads CASSLAGRRAGNTIYF. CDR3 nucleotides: TGCGCCAGCAGCTTGGCCGGCAGGAGGGCTGGAAACACCATATATTTT.

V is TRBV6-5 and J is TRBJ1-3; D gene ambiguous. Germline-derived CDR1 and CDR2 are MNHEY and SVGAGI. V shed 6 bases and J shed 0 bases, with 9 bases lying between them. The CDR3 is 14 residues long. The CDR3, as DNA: TGTGCCAGCAGCGGTACAGACTCTGGAAACACCATATATTTT. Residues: CASSGTDSGNTIYF.

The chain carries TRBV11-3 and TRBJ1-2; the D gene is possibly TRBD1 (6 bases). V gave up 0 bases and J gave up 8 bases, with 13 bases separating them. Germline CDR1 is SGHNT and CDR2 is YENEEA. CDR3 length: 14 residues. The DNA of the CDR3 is TGTGCCAGCAGCTTAGAGGGGGGCGTCGGAGGCTACACCTTC. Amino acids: CASSLEGGVGGYTF.

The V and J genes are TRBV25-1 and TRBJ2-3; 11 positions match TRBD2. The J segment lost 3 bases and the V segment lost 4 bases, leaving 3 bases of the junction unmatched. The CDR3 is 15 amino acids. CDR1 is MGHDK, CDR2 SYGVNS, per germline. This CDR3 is CASSAGLAATDTQYF. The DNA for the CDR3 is TGTGCCAGCAGTGCGGGACTAGCGGCAACAGATACGCAGTATTTT.

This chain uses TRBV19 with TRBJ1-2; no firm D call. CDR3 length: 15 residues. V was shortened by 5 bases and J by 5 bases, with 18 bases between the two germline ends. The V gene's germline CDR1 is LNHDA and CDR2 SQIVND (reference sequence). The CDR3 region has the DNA TGTGCCAGTAGTCCCGTCGCCAGGCCGGATTATGGCTACACCTTC. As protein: CASSPVARPDYGYTF.

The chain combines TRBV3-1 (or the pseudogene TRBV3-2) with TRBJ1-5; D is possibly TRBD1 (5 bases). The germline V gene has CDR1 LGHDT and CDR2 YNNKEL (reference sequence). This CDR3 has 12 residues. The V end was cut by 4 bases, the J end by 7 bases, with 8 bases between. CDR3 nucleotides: TGTGCCAGCAGCCCGCGGGGGCAGCCCCAGCATTTT. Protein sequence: CASSPRGQPQHF.

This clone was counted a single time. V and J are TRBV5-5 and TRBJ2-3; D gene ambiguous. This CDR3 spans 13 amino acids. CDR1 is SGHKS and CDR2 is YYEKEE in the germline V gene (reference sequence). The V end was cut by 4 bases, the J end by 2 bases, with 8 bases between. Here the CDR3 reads CASSRPVTDTQYF. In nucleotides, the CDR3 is TGTGCCAGCAGCCGGCCGGTCACAGATACGCAGTATTTT.

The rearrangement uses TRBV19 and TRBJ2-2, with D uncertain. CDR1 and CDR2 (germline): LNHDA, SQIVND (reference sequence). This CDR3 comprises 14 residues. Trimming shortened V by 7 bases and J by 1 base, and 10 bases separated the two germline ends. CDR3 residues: CASKTGENTGELFF. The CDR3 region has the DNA TGTGCCAGTAAGACTGGGGAGAACACCGGGGAGCTGTTTTTT.

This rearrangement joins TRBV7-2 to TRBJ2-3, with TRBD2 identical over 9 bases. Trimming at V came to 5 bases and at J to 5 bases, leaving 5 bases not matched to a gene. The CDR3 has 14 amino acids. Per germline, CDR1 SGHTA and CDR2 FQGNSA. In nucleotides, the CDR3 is TGTGCCAGCAGCCTAAGGACTAGCGAAGATACGCAGTATTTT. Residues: CASSLRTSEDTQYF.